A selection of T cell receptor beta chains follows, all from one sample in a study of technical replicates of blood from several donors. The protocol was immunoSEQ multiplex PCR, while the TCRdb copy is restricted to in-frame clones and leaves out a portion. This sample has about 88,000 clones, with 94% found just once. What was sequenced was T cells isolated from PBMCs. The receptor source for this set is a human donor in good health. Each CDR3 is given with its conserved first and last residue. Clone size is shown for a subset of rows, as once, few, many or a class of expanded clone.

j_call v_call clone_size cdr3_aa
TRBJ2-7 TRBV18 . CASSPPGAGDPSSYEQYF
TRBJ1-5 TRBV6-1 . CASMDRLGDQPQHF
TRBJ2-3 TRBV5-1 . CASSSSRLSTDTQYF
TRBJ1-1 TRBV2 . CASKGEGVTEAFF
TRBJ1-5 TRBV27 . CASSFYSGESQPQHF
TRBJ2-3 TRBV10-2 . CASSESLRTDTQYF
TRBJ1-2 TRBV6-1 . CASKERAGNYGYTF
TRBJ1-4 TRBV27 once CASSPLTGGGTTNEKLFF
TRBJ2-1 TRBV7-9 . CASSRNRGDNEQFF
TRBJ2-7 TRBV9 . CASGTSSYEQYF
TRBJ1-2 TRBV11-2 . CASSLVEGSLYGYTF
TRBJ2-2 TRBV4-1 . CASSQVGKRAGGRGTGELFF
TRBJ2-3 TRBV6-5 . CASYRDTNTDTQYF
TRBJ2-5 TRBV11-2 . CASSGHPGGVKETQYF
TRBJ2-6 TRBV25-1 . CASSESGQATGANVLTF
TRBJ2-7 TRBV27 . CASSLFGGKNDEQYF
TRBJ2-5 TRBV18 . CASSRAGEGETQYF
TRBJ2-5 TRBV5-4 . CASSLGRWETQYF
TRBJ2-7 TRBV7-6 . CASSLKFPLGGRAREQYF
TRBJ2-2 TRBV6-6 . CASTRTGSPGELFF
TRBJ2-1 TRBV5-6 . CASSFTIYNEQFF
TRBJ2-5 TRBV9 . CASKFSAGVGETQYF
TRBJ1-6 TRBV30 . CAWSSGQHNSPLHF
TRBJ2-1 TRBV5-1 . CASSLQGSEGNEQFF
TRBJ2-7 TRBV5-1 . CASSSTGMYEQYF
TRBJ2-3 TRBV9 once CASSIGLAGGSDTQYF